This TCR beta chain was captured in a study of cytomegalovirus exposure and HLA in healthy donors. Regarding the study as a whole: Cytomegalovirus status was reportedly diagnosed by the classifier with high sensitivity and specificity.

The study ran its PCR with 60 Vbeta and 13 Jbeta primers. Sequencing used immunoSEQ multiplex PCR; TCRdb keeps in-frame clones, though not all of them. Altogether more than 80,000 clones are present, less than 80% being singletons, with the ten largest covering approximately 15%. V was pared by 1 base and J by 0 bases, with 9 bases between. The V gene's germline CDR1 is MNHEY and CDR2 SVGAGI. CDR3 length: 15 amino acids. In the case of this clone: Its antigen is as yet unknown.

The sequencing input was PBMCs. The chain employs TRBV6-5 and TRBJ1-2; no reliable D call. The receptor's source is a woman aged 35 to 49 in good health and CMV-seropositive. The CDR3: CASSYYAGSNYGYTF. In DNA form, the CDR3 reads TGTGCCAGCAGTTACTATGCAGGTTCTAACTATGGCTACACCTTC.